The clone carrying this T cell receptor beta chain showed up just a few times. Its antigen is unidentified. V was cut by 1 base and J by 1 base, with 8 bases left in between. The germline gives CDR1 MDHEN, CDR2 SYDVKM. The CDR3 consists of 14 residues. Arm-PCR of CDR3 regions and iRepertoire HTBI primers were used to build TCR beta libraries. Authors' methods: Across the samples, identification revealed some 59 TRBV and about 15 TRBJ segments. TCRdb redid the calling of the multiplex PCR reads with MiXCR, one entry per CDR3 protein. TCRdb, not the authors, supplied the V and J calls. Here the sample spans hundreds of thousands of distinct CDR3 sequences, about 15% being singletons. This sample is drawn from a study of regulatory T cells in long-lasting Graves disease. Study-level findings and limits: Researchers reported studying only peripheral blood, not thyroid tissue. With a small sample size, accuracy may have been reduced.

Time point meaning: newly diagnosed GD, antithyroid drugs for less than 3 months. Researchers made the TCR library from RNA that was extracted from PBMCs. Separately, the same data were catalogued under a study of T cells in Graves' hyperthyroidism and ophthalmopathy.

The specimen was peripheral blood mononuclear cells (PBMCs), collected at new diagnosis, from a patient treated with antithyroid drugs. The chain joins TRBV28 to TRBJ2-7, with D unclear. The TCR originated in a woman in her twenties or thirties with Graves disease. The CDR3, as DNA: TGTGCCAGCAGTTTATTTGGGCAGTCCTACGAGCAGTACTTC. Its protein is CASSLFGQSYEQYF.